Listed here are 16 T cell receptor beta chains from one sample, sequenced in a study of high-grade serous ovarian cancer treatment subgroups. Sequencing used immunoSEQ multiplex PCR; TCRdb keeps in-frame clones, though not all of them. The sample has nearly 8,000 clones, just over 70% seen once. Tumor samples were taken before definitive surgery or chemotherapy. Sequencing input: tumor tissue. Receptor source: a human donor with high-grade serous ovarian cancer.

V is TRBV6-6 and J is TRBJ1-2; D is ambiguous. Germline V gene data show CDR1 as MNHNY and CDR2 as SVGAGI (reference sequence). The CDR3 totals 13 residues. V was trimmed by 7 bases and J by 0 bases, leaving 9 bases between them. The CDR3 DNA reads as TGTGCCAGCACCCTGACGGCTAACTATGGCTACACCTTC. Translated, it gives CASTLTANYGYTF.

The chain couples TRBV2 to TRBJ2-1; 13 nucleotides agree with TRBD2. Germline V gene sequence: CDR1 SNHLY, CDR2 FYNNEI. J gave up 7 bases and V 6 bases, and 15 bases lay outside the gene matches. The CDR3 has 18 amino acids. Here the CDR3 DNA reads TGTGCCAGCAGCCCTGGACTAGCGGGAGCCTTTGGATTGAATGAGCAGTTCTTC. It codes for CASSPGLAGAFGLNEQFF.

In DNA, the CDR3 is TGTGCCAGCAGCCAGACAGGGATAGACTACGAGCAGTACTTC. Encoded protein: CASSQTGIDYEQYF. V usage is TRBV5-4 and J usage is TRBJ2-7; 7 positions match TRBD1. With 4 bases clipped from V and 3 bases from J, the junction kept 7 bases outside the gene matches. The CDR3 is 14 amino acids. Germline-derived CDR1 and CDR2 are SGHNT and YYREEE (reference sequence).

The gene calls are TRBV7-9 and TRBJ2-7, with 11 positions matching TRBD1. This CDR3 is built from 15 residues. Trimming cost V 2 bases and J 6 bases; bases outside gene matches: 6. Germline V lookup: CDR1 SEHNR, CDR2 FQNEAQ (reference sequence). CDR3 DNA: TGTGCCAGCAGCTTACGCTGGGACAGGGGGTCCGAGCAGTACTTC. It is translated as CASSLRWDRGSEQYF.

This rearrangement joins TRBV25-1 to TRBJ1-1, with D uncertain. The germline V and J ends were trimmed by 6 bases and 11 bases, with 13 bases remaining between them. The CDR3 length is 11 residues. In germline, CDR1 is MGHDK, CDR2 SYGVNS. The CDR3 loop reads CASSDGWRAFF. DNA for the CDR3: TGTGCCAGCAGCGATGGGTGGCGGGCTTTCTTT.

The V call is TRBV29-1, the J call TRBJ1-1, with D unresolved. This CDR3 spans 13 amino acids. The V end lost 7 bases, the J end lost 1 base, and 13 bases lay between the germline ends. Germline assignment: CDR1 SQVTM and CDR2 ANQGSEA. The CDR3 loop is CSAVDGTNTEAFF. CDR3 nucleotides: TGCAGCGCCGTGGACGGCACGAACACTGAAGCTTTCTTT.

The chain combines TRBV5-6 with TRBJ2-7; D tentatively fits TRBD1 or TRBD2 (6 bases each). Trimming cost V 5 bases and J 3 bases, with 18 bases left between them. CDR1 and CDR2 from the germline V gene are SGHDT and YYEEEE. This CDR3 has 15 amino acids. The chain's CDR3 is CASSHGGQGRYEQYF. DNA for the CDR3: TGTGCCAGCAGTCATGGGGGGCAGGGACGCTACGAGCAGTACTTC.

The V call is TRBV6-5, the J call TRBJ1-4, with D unresolved. The CDR3 is 12 residues long. The V gene's germline CDR1 is MNHEY and CDR2 SVGAGI. V lost 6 bases to trimming and J lost 12 bases, with 14 bases between them. CDR3 in amino acids: CASRAPMRELFF. The CDR3 DNA reads as TGTGCCAGCAGGGCCCCAATGAGGGAACTGTTTTTT.

The chain links TRBV7-2 to TRBJ1-1, with 10 bases that match TRBD1. The junction had 2 bases not matched to a gene; V was cut back by 3 bases and J by 4 bases. CDR3 length equals 14 residues. The germline V gene encodes CDR1 SGHTA and CDR2 FQGNSA. CDR3 nucleotides: TGTGCCAGCAGCTTCGACAGGGGGCGCACTGAAGCTTTCTTT. It is translated as CASSFDRGRTEAFF.

J is TRBJ2-7 and V is TRBV29-1; D is uncertain. V lost 4 bases and J 0 bases, leaving 4 bases between the germline ends. CDR3 length: 11 residues. The germline gives CDR1 SQVTM, CDR2 ANQGSEA. The CDR3 loop reads CSVVSSYEQYF. The CDR3 DNA is TGCAGCGTTGTAAGCTCCTACGAGCAGTACTTC.

The V and J genes are TRBV5-4 and TRBJ2-7, with D unclear. Germline loops: CDR1 SGHNT, CDR2 YYREEE (reference sequence). Trimming removed 0 bases from V and 3 bases from J, with 13 bases in between. The CDR3 is made up of 15 amino acids. CDR3 sequence (DNA): TGTGCCAGCAGCTTGGGGGCTCCCCAGAACTACGAGCAGTACTTC. This encodes CASSLGAPQNYEQYF.

This clone came up a few times. The rearrangement joins TRBV5-5 to TRBJ2-7, with D perhaps being TRBD1 or TRBD2 (5 bases each). The CDR3 is 13 amino acids. Trimming removed 4 bases from V and 2 bases from J, with 10 bases in between. Germline CDR1 SGHKS, CDR2 YYEKEE (reference sequence). CDR3 in amino acids: CASSRGRTYEQYF. The DNA for the CDR3 is TGTGCCAGCAGCCGGGGACGGACCTACGAGCAGTACTTC. The full variable domain, with the rest looked up from reference TRBV5-5 and TRBJ2-7, is DAGVTQSPTHLIKTRGQQVTLRCSPISGHKSVSWYQQVLGQGPQFIFQYYEKEERGRGNFPDRFSARQFPNYSSELNVNALLLGDSALYLCASSRGRTYEQYFGPGTRLTVT.

The rearrangement uses TRBV6-1 and TRBJ2-7; tentatively, D is TRBD2 (5 bases). CDR1 and CDR2 (germline): MNHNS, SASEGT. CDR3 length: 14 amino acids. V shed 5 bases and J shed 3 bases, with 14 bases lying between them. CDR3 amino acids: CASSRIGSGYEQYF. CDR3 bases: TGTGCCAGCAGTAGGATAGGGAGCGGCTACGAGCAGTACTTC.

The rearrangement uses TRBV6-1 and TRBJ2-3; 12 nucleotides line up with TRBD1. CDR3 length: 15 residues. V shed 1 base, J shed 6 bases, and the junction held 2 bases outside the gene matches. The germline CDR1 and CDR2 sequences are MNHNS and SASEGT. CDR3 sequence: CASSEEGQGADTQYF. The CDR3 coding sequence is TGTGCCAGCAGTGAAGAGGGACAGGGGGCGGATACGCAGTATTTT.

This clone was counted only a few times. The V call is TRBV4-2, the J call TRBJ1-2; tentatively, D is TRBD1 (5 bases). V lost 3 bases to trimming and J lost 0 bases, with 14 bases between them. In germline, CDR1 is LGHNA, CDR2 YNFKEQ. The CDR3 runs 16 residues. CDR3 loop: CASSQTGTAANYGYTF. DNA of the CDR3: TGTGCCAGCAGCCAGACCGGGACGGCGGCTAACTATGGCTACACCTTC.

Only one count was recorded for this clone. The gene calls are TRBV6-5 and TRBJ1-2, with 10 bases that match TRBD1. Germline V gives CDR1 MNHEY, CDR2 SVGAGI. V dropped 3 bases and J dropped 4; count of bases not matched to a gene: 5. The CDR3 totals 15 residues. Here the CDR3 DNA reads TGTGCCAGCAGTTATAGGACAGGGGGTTTCTATGGCTACACCTTC. Translation: CASSYRTGGFYGYTF.